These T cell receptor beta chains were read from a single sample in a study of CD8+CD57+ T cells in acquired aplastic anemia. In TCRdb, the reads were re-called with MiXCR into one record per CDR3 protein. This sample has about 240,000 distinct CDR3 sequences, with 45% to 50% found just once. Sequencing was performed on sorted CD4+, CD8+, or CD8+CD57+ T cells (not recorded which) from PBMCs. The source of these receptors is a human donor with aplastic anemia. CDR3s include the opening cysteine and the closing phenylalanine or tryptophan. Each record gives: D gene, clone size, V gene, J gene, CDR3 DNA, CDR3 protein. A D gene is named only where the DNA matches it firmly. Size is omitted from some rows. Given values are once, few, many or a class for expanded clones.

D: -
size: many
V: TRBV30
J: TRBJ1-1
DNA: TGTGCCTGGAGTGTACGCAGGGCTGAAGCTTTCTTT
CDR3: CAWSVRRAEAFF

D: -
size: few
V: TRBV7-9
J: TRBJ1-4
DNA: TGTGCCAGCAGCCCCTCCGCGGAGGATGAAAAACTGTTTTTT
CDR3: CASSPSAEDEKLFF

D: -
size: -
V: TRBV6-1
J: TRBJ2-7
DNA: TGTGCCAGCAGTGAAGTGTCTAGGTACGAGCAGTACTTC
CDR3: CASSEVSRYEQYF

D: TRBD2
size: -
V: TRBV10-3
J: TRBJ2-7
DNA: TGTGCCAGCAGTTACCCTAGCGGGCAGGCCGCCTATGAGCAGTACTTC
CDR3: CASSYPSGQAAYEQYF

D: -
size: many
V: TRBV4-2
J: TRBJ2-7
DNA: TGTGCCAGCAGCCAAGCGGCCTCAGGACAGCTGTCCTACGAGCAGTACTTC
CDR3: CASSQAASGQLSYEQYF

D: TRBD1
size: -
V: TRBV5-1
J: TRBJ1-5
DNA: TGCGCCAGCAGCTTGACAGGGGACAATCAGCCCCAGCATTTT
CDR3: CASSLTGDNQPQHF

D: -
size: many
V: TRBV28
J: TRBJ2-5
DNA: TGTGCCAGCAGTTCCCAACAGAGGGAGACCCAGTACTTC
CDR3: CASSSQQRETQYF

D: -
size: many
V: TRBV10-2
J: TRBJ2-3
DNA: TGCGCCAGCAGTGAGTCGGGGAGGGGGTTAGATACGCAGTATTTT
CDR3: CASSESGRGLDTQYF

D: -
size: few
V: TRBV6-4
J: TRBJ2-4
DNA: TGTGCCAGCAGTGATGGTCCCAAAAACATTCAGTACTTC
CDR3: CASSDGPKNIQYF

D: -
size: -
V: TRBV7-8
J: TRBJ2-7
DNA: TGTGCCAGCAGCTTAGCGGGCTACGAGCGGTACTTC
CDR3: CASSLAGYERYF

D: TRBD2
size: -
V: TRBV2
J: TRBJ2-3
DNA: TGTGCCAGCGGGACTAGCGGGCCAGATACGCAGTATTTT
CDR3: CASGTSGPDTQYF

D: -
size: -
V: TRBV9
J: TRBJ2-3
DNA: TGTGCCAGCAGCGTTGAGGGGGGGGCCCCAGATACGCAGTATTTT
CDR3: CASSVEGGAPDTQYF

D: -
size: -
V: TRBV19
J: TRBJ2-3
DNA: TGTGCCAGTAGTATAGAGCAGGGGAGCACAGATACGCAGTATTTT
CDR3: CASSIEQGSTDTQYF

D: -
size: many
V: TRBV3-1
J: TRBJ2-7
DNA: TGTGCCAGCACCACAGGAGGGGGCTCCTACGAGCAGTACTTC
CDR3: CASTTGGGSYEQYF

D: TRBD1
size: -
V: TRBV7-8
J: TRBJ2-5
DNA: TGTGCCAGCAGCCCAACAGGGACAGGGGGCGGAGAGCAGTACTTC
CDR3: CASSPTGTGGGEQYF

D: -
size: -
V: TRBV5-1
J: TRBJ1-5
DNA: TGTGCCAGCAGCTTGGGTCTAGCCTACGAGCATTTT
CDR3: CASSLGLAYEHF

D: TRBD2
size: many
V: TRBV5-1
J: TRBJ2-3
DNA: TGCGCCAGCAAAAGCGGGGCAGACCAGTATTTT
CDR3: CASKSGADQYF

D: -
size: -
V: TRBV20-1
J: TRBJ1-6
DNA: TGCAGTGCTAGAGACACAAGGACAGACAGTTCACCCCTCCACTTT
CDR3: CSARDTRTDSSPLHF

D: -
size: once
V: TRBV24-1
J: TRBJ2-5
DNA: TGTGCCACCAGTGAGGGGGTTGGGGGTAGGGGCCAAGAGACCCAGTACTTC
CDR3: CATSEGVGGRGQETQYF

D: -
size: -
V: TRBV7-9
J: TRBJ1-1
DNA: TGTGCCAGCAGCTTTTTGGGTGTTAACACTGAAGCTTTCTTT
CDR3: CASSFLGVNTEAFF

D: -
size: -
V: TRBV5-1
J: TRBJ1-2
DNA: TGCGCCAGCAGCTTGGACGTCAGCTACTATGGCTACACCTTC
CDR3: CASSLDVSYYGYTF

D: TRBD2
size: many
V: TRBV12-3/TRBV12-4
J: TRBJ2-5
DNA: TGTGCCAGCAGTTTAATAGCGGGGACGGAGACCCAGTACTTC
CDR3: CASSLIAGTETQYF

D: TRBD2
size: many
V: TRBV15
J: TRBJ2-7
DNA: TGTGCCACCAGCAAGGGACTAGCGTGTATTTGTTCCGAGCAGTACTTC
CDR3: CATSKGLACICSEQYF

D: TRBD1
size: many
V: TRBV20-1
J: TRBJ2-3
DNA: TGCAGTGCTAGAGACGGGGACAGGGACACAGATACGCAGTATTTT
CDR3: CSARDGDRDTDTQYF

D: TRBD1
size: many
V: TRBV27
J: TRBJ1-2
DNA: TGTGCCAGCACTCGTTTGGGGACAGAGGGGTACACCTTC
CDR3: CASTRLGTEGYTF

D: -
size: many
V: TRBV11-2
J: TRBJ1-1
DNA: TGTGCCAGCAGCTCCATAGACACGGCAGGGTACACTGAAGCTTTCTTT
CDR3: CASSSIDTAGYTEAFF

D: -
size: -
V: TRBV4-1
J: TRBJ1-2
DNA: TGCGCCAGCAGCCAAGATGGAACCACTACTCGACGGATCTATGACTACACCTTC
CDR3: CASSQDGTTTRRIYDYTF

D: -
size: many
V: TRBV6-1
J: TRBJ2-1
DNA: TGTGCCAGCAGTCCACCTATGGAGACCAATGAGCAGTTCTTC
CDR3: CASSPPMETNEQFF

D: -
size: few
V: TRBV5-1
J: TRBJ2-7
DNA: TGCGCCAGCAGCACAGGGACTAACCAAGGCCACGAGCAGTACTTC
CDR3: CASSTGTNQGHEQYF

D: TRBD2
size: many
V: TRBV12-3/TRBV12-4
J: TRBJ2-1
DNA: TGTGCCAGCAGTGGGACTAGCGGCTACAATGAGCAGTTCTTC
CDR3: CASSGTSGYNEQFF